This is a list of T cell receptor beta chains from one sample in a study of regulatory T cells in long-lasting Graves disease. TCRdb independently ran MiXCR on the multiplex PCR reads; one entry per CDR3 protein. Of 350,000 to 450,000 distinct CDR3 sequences listed, around 16% are singletons. Another study also made use of these data, one on T cells in Graves' hyperthyroidism and ophthalmopathy.

The sample here was peripheral blood mononuclear cells (PBMCs), taken at new diagnosis, from a patient treated with antithyroid drugs. The origin of the receptors is a middle-aged woman with Graves disease. CDR3s include the opening cysteine and the closing phenylalanine or tryptophan. A D gene is named only where the DNA matches it firmly. Size is omitted from some rows. Given values are once, few, many or a class for expanded clones.

many | 15 | TRBD1 | TRBJ1-2 | TRBV15 | TGTGCCACCAGCACAGGGACAGGGTATAACTATGGCTACACCTTC | CATSTGTGYNYGYTF
few | 14 | . | TRBJ2-3 | TRBV20-1 | TGCAGTGCTAGAGATAGGGAGACCTCAGATACGCAGTATTTT | CSARDRETSDTQYF
few | 13 | . | TRBJ2-7 | TRBV29-1 | TGCAGCGTTGAAGGGGACAAGTACTACGAGCAGTACTTC | CSVEGDKYYEQYF
. | 16 | TRBD1 | TRBJ1-3 | TRBV2 | TGTGCCAGCAGTGAAGCGGACAGGGTAGCCGGAAACACCATATATTTT | CASSEADRVAGNTIYF
many | 17 | TRBD2 | TRBJ2-1 | TRBV20-1 | TGCAGTGCTAGAGATCGGCGCGGGAGGAGCTCCTACAATGAGCAGTTCTTC | CSARDRRGRSSYNEQFF
. | 12 | . | TRBJ1-2 | TRBV28 | TGTGCCAGCAGTACAGGGCTTCGAGGCTACACCTTC | CASSTGLRGYTF
few | 17 | TRBD1 | TRBJ2-7 | TRBV10-2 | TGCGCCAGCAGGACCATATCCGGGACAGGGGACTACAATGAGCAGTACTTC | CASRTISGTGDYNEQYF
many | 15 | . | TRBJ1-4 | TRBV19 | TGTGCCAGTAGTACCCGGGACGGCATTAATGAAAAACTGTTTTTT | CASSTRDGINEKLFF
. | 15 | TRBD1 | TRBJ1-2 | TRBV12-3/TRBV12-4 | TGTGCCAGCAGTTTGTGGGACAGGGGCAGGTATGGCTACACCTTC | CASSLWDRGRYGYTF
few | 16 | TRBD1 | TRBJ2-5 | TRBV7-2 | TGTGCCAGCAGCTCGCCTTTAAACAGGGGGCGAGCGACCCAGTACTTC | CASSSPLNRGRATQYF
. | 17 | TRBD2 | TRBJ2-7 | TRBV6-1 | TGTGCCAGCAGTGACCCGCGGGGGGCGTTGCGTACCTACGAGCAGTACTTC | CASSDPRGALRTYEQYF
. | 16 | . | TRBJ2-5 | TRBV9 | TGTGCCAGCAGCGTAGGGGACACCTTTTACCAAGAGACCCAGTACTTC | CASSVGDTFYQETQYF
few | 13 | . | TRBJ1-5 | TRBV10-3 | TGTGCCATCAAGGTCGCGCAAGGCCAGCCCCAGCATTTT | CAIKVAQGQPQHF
many | 17 | . | TRBJ2-4 | TRBV7-9 | TGTGCCAGCAGCTCCGGCCCTACGAAAGACCCTCAAAACATTCAGTACTTC | CASSSGPTKDPQNIQYF